The clone carrying this T cell receptor (beta chain) has only a few counts. What it binds is unknown. Next came a second PCR, run for about 7 to 11 cycles, which used a sample-barcoded 5' primer along with a J-beta primer mix. Using its own MiXCR run on the 5' RACE reads, TCRdb lists one record per CDR3 protein. The sample lists 910,000 or so distinct CDR3 sequences; just over 50% were seen once. It was approximately 9 milliliters of peripheral blood that were drawn from each donor. This entry is derived from a study of blood T cells in healthy people across ages. Findings of the study overall: Using unsorted PBMCs precluded a conclusive naive versus antigen-experienced comparison.

Between the trimmed V and J ends, which lost 1 base and 8 bases, there was a span of 8 bases. Germline lookup yields CDR1 LGHNA and CDR2 YNFKEQ. CDR3 length: 13 residues. The sequencing sample was made of blood. J is TRBJ1-4 and V is TRBV4-2; D remains unclear. The origin of this receptor is a woman aged 60-70 years in good health. This CDR3 is CASSQAQGEKLFF. As DNA, the CDR3 is TGTGCCAGCAGCCAAGCCCAAGGAGAAAAACTGTTTTTT.